This TCR beta chain was sequenced during a study of T-cell memory formation after mild COVID-19. This clonotype was observed a few times. Using its own MiXCR run on the 5' RACE reads, TCRdb lists one record per CDR3 protein. The profile shows about 470,000 distinct CDR3 sequences, around a quarter of them singletons. This CDR3 is built from 14 residues. Germline-derived CDR1 and CDR2 are GTSNPN and SVGIG (reference sequence). V lost 6 bases, J lost 0 bases, and 13 bases lay in between. This TCR came from an adult woman who had mild COVID-19 (a few samples of this study predate the infection). Cell type and time point are not known. The gene calls are TRBV30 and TRBJ2-3; possible D gene TRBD1, 6 bases. Sequencing was carried out using PBMCs or a T cell subset sorted from them (not recorded which). The CDR3 nucleotides are TGTGCCTGCCAGGGGTCGACTAGCACAGATACGCAGTATTTT. It specifies CACQGSTSTDTQYF.